The T cell receptor beta chain under discussion was sequenced for a study of OX40 agonist ivuxolimab in advanced cancers. About the study: Ivuxolimab, an agonist antibody against OX40 (CD134), was given to patients. Administration of intravenous ivuxolimab to patients occurred every 2 weeks at 0.01 to 10 mg/kg. Three dose-escalation patients had partial responses: one with hepatocellular carcinoma and two with cutaneous melanoma.

About this clone itself: What it binds is not known.

This table comes from immunoSEQ multiplex PCR, and its TCRdb copy is limited to in-frame clones, with some not included. This sample yields about 50,000 clones, of which 82% are seen a single time; roughly 1.5% belongs to the top ten. The CDR3 covers 15 residues. The V gene end was trimmed by 6 bases and the J gene end by 7 bases; junction bases not matched to a gene: 10. Germline-derived CDR1 and CDR2 are SGHAT and FQNNGV. General study points: CD8+ T cells showed, on average, more clonal expansion than CD4+ cells.

The clonotype originates from an adult with an advanced solid tumor such as melanoma, head and neck, liver or kidney cancer. The chain combines TRBV11-2 with TRBJ1-4; 8 positions match TRBD1. Material: CD4+ or CD8+ T cells sorted from blood, obtained in a trial of the OX40 agonist ivuxolimab. This CDR3 is CASSFSGTGFEKLFF. CDR3 bases: TGTGCCAGCAGTTTCTCCGGGACAGGCTTTGAAAAACTGTTTTTT.